These T cell receptor beta chains were read from a single sample in a study of long-term antiretroviral therapy in people with HIV. Assay: immunoSEQ multiplex PCR; the TCRdb copy retains only in-frame clones and omits some. Here the sample spans some 14,000 clones, around three quarters being singletons. The sequenced sample was unsorted PBMCs, obtained 3.1 years after starting antiretroviral therapy. These receptors were taken from a man aged 35-49 years with HIV. Both conserved end residues are part of each CDR3. The D gene is left open where the match is weak. Clone size, where shown, is once, few, many, or a class for clones that have expanded.

CDR3 protein: CASSLLLVSTDTQYF
CDR3 DNA: TGTGCCAGCAGCCTCCTGCTAGTCTCCACAGATACGCAGTATTTT
clone size: .
J gene: TRBJ2-3
V gene: TRBV7-9
D gene: .

CDR3 protein: CAISEVIGGAGTEAFF
CDR3 DNA: TGTGCCATCAGTGAAGTTATCGGAGGGGCGGGCACTGAAGCTTTCTTT
clone size: .
J gene: TRBJ1-1
V gene: TRBV10-3
D gene: .

CDR3 protein: CASSPPAGSEKLFF
CDR3 DNA: TGTGCCAGCAGTCCCCCGGCGGGATCCGAAAAACTGTTTTTT
clone size: .
J gene: TRBJ1-4
V gene: TRBV6-1
D gene: .

CDR3 protein: CASSEKQPGNTIYF
CDR3 DNA: TGTGCCAGCAGTGAAAAACAGCCTGGAAACACCATATATTTT
clone size: .
J gene: TRBJ1-3
V gene: TRBV6-1
D gene: .

CDR3 protein: CASSQGAGPDGYTF
CDR3 DNA: TGCGCCAGCAGCCAAGGTGCAGGGCCGGATGGCTACACCTTC
clone size: .
J gene: TRBJ1-2
V gene: TRBV4-1
D gene: .

CDR3 protein: CASSPRLGSGNTIYF
CDR3 DNA: TGTGCCAGCTCACCACGCCTAGGCTCTGGAAACACCATATATTTT
clone size: .
J gene: TRBJ1-3
V gene: TRBV18
D gene: .

CDR3 protein: CASRPGTLNTEAFF
CDR3 DNA: TGTGCCAGCAGACCCGGGACATTGAACACTGAAGCTTTCTTT
clone size: .
J gene: TRBJ1-1
V gene: TRBV6-5
D gene: .

CDR3 protein: CASKGGGGGTEAFF
CDR3 DNA: TGTGCCAGCAAGGGAGGAGGAGGGGGCACTGAAGCTTTCTTT
clone size: .
J gene: TRBJ1-1
V gene: TRBV9
D gene: .

CDR3 protein: CASSLSFDRTVTGELFF
CDR3 DNA: TGTGCCAGCAGCTTAAGCTTCGACAGGACGGTCACCGGGGAGCTGTTTTTT
clone size: .
J gene: TRBJ2-2
V gene: TRBV7-3
D gene: .

CDR3 protein: CAWSVEGNQPQHF
CDR3 DNA: TGTGCCTGGAGTGTAGAAGGGAATCAGCCCCAGCATTTT
clone size: .
J gene: TRBJ1-5
V gene: TRBV30
D gene: .

CDR3 protein: CASSSGTQNIQYF
CDR3 DNA: TGCGCCAGCAGCTCCGGGACTCAAAACATTCAGTACTTC
clone size: .
J gene: TRBJ2-4
V gene: TRBV5-1
D gene: .

CDR3 protein: CASSWGQGSYEQYF
CDR3 DNA: TGTGCCAGCAGCTGGGGACAGGGCAGCTACGAGCAGTACTTC
clone size: .
J gene: TRBJ2-7
V gene: TRBV5-5
D gene: TRBD1

CDR3 protein: CASTWRTTRDNSPLHF
CDR3 DNA: TGTGCCAGCACCTGGCGGACTACACGGGATAATTCACCCCTCCACTTT
clone size: .
J gene: TRBJ1-6
V gene: TRBV5-6
D gene: .

CDR3 protein: CASSTTGNEQYF
CDR3 DNA: TGTGCCAGTAGTACAACAGGGAACGAGCAGTACTTC
clone size: .
J gene: TRBJ2-7
V gene: TRBV19
D gene: .

CDR3 protein: CAWSSGTEAFF
CDR3 DNA: TGTGCCTGGAGTTCGGGCACTGAAGCTTTCTTT
clone size: .
J gene: TRBJ1-1
V gene: TRBV30
D gene: .

CDR3 protein: CAISESARGEGGYTF
CDR3 DNA: TGTGCCATCAGTGAGTCTGCCAGGGGTGAAGGTGGCTACACCTTC
clone size: .
J gene: TRBJ1-2
V gene: TRBV10-3
D gene: .

CDR3 protein: CASSYKQGLGEAFF
CDR3 DNA: TGTGCCAGCAGTTACAAACAGGGTCTCGGGGAAGCTTTCTTT
clone size: .
J gene: TRBJ1-1
V gene: TRBV6-5
D gene: .

CDR3 protein: CASWGEVSTGELFF
CDR3 DNA: TGCGCCAGCTGGGGGGAAGTAAGCACCGGGGAGCTGTTTTTT
clone size: .
J gene: TRBJ2-2
V gene: TRBV5-1
D gene: .

CDR3 protein: CASSDLRGEDSNQPQHF
CDR3 DNA: TGTGCCAGCAGTGACCTGCGGGGGGAGGATAGCAATCAGCCCCAGCATTTT
clone size: .
J gene: TRBJ1-5
V gene: TRBV25-1
D gene: .

CDR3 protein: CASILRDRSEAFF
CDR3 DNA: TGTGCCAGCATTCTCAGGGACCGATCTGAAGCTTTCTTT
clone size: few
J gene: TRBJ1-1
V gene: TRBV2
D gene: .

CDR3 protein: CASSSLTGSSSYEQYF
CDR3 DNA: TGTGCCAGCAGCTCCCTTACAGGGTCAAGCTCCTACGAGCAGTACTTC
clone size: few
J gene: TRBJ2-7
V gene: TRBV7-9
D gene: .

CDR3 protein: CAWSEMGETQYF
CDR3 DNA: TGTGCCTGGAGTGAAATGGGAGAGACCCAGTACTTC
clone size: .
J gene: TRBJ2-5
V gene: TRBV30
D gene: .

CDR3 protein: CASSRRGLAGDEQFF
CDR3 DNA: TGTGCCAGCAGCCGACGTGGACTAGCTGGGGATGAGCAGTTCTTC
clone size: .
J gene: TRBJ2-1
V gene: TRBV7-9
D gene: TRBD2

CDR3 protein: CASTSWERLTNYGYTF
CDR3 DNA: TGTGCCAGCACCTCTTGGGAAAGATTAACTAACTATGGCTACACCTTC
clone size: .
J gene: TRBJ1-2
V gene: TRBV13
D gene: .

CDR3 protein: CASSADPGINDTQYF
CDR3 DNA: TGTGCCAGCAGTGCGGACCCAGGGATCAACGATACGCAGTATTTT
clone size: once
J gene: TRBJ2-3
V gene: TRBV2
D gene: .

CDR3 protein: CASSPRLAGGQISYNEQFF
CDR3 DNA: TGCGCCAGCAGCCCCCGACTAGCGGGGGGCCAAATCTCCTACAATGAGCAGTTCTTC
clone size: .
J gene: TRBJ2-1
V gene: TRBV4-1
D gene: TRBD2

CDR3 protein: CAWSPGQGGNQPQHF
CDR3 DNA: TGTGCCTGGAGTCCCGGACAGGGAGGGAACCAGCCCCAGCATTTT
clone size: few
J gene: TRBJ1-5
V gene: TRBV30
D gene: TRBD1

CDR3 protein: CASSIGGTLEQYF
CDR3 DNA: TGTGCCAGCAGTATCGGCGGGACGTTGGAGCAGTACTTC
clone size: .
J gene: TRBJ2-7
V gene: TRBV28
D gene: .

CDR3 protein: CASSPRRVGNTIYF
CDR3 DNA: TGTGCCAGCAGCCCGCGGAGGGTTGGAAACACCATATATTTT
clone size: .
J gene: TRBJ1-3
V gene: TRBV7-9
D gene: .

CDR3 protein: CASSLAQRTYEQYF
CDR3 DNA: TGTGCCAGCAGCTTAGCACAGCGAACCTACGAGCAGTACTTC
clone size: .
J gene: TRBJ2-7
V gene: TRBV7-2
D gene: .

CDR3 protein: CASSLGDREAYNEQFF
CDR3 DNA: TGTGCCAGCAGCTTGGGGGACAGGGAGGCCTACAATGAGCAGTTCTTC
clone size: once
J gene: TRBJ2-1
V gene: TRBV5-6
D gene: TRBD1

CDR3 protein: CASSMGQGIQPQHF
CDR3 DNA: TGTGCCAGCAGCATGGGACAGGGGATTCAGCCCCAGCATTTT
clone size: .
J gene: TRBJ1-5
V gene: TRBV5-6
D gene: TRBD1

CDR3 protein: CASSLEGMSVAFF
CDR3 DNA: TGTGCCAGCAGCTTAGAGGGGATGAGCGTTGCTTTCTTT
clone size: .
J gene: TRBJ1-1
V gene: TRBV7-9
D gene: .

CDR3 protein: CASSYTGAHEQYF
CDR3 DNA: TGTGCCAGCAGTTATACAGGGGCCCACGAGCAGTACTTC
clone size: .
J gene: TRBJ2-7
V gene: TRBV27
D gene: TRBD1

CDR3 protein: CASSYREGGELFF
CDR3 DNA: TGCGCCAGCAGCTACAGGGAGGGCGGGGAGCTGTTTTTT
clone size: .
J gene: TRBJ2-2
V gene: TRBV10-2
D gene: .

CDR3 protein: CSVDPPGRTEAFF
CDR3 DNA: TGCAGCGTTGACCCTCCCGGAAGAACTGAAGCTTTCTTT
clone size: .
J gene: TRBJ1-1
V gene: TRBV29-1
D gene: .

CDR3 protein: CASRYSASGELFF
CDR3 DNA: TGTGCCAGCAGATACAGCGCCTCGGGGGAGCTGTTTTTT
clone size: .
J gene: TRBJ2-2
V gene: TRBV6-5
D gene: .

CDR3 protein: CASGTNYGYTF
CDR3 DNA: TGTGCCAGCGGGACTAACTATGGCTACACCTTC
clone size: .
J gene: TRBJ1-2
V gene: TRBV6-5
D gene: .

CDR3 protein: CASSMRTEPQETQYF
CDR3 DNA: TGTGCCAGTAGTATGAGGACAGAGCCCCAAGAGACCCAGTACTTC
clone size: large
J gene: TRBJ2-5
V gene: TRBV19
D gene: .

CDR3 protein: CASSYTWDRAEAFF
CDR3 DNA: TGTGCCAGCAGTTACACCTGGGACAGGGCCGAAGCTTTCTTT
clone size: .
J gene: TRBJ1-1
V gene: TRBV6-5
D gene: TRBD1

CDR3 protein: CASSAGGSSGANVLTF
CDR3 DNA: TGTGCCAGCTCCGCTGGGGGTTCCTCTGGGGCCAACGTCCTGACTTTC
clone size: .
J gene: TRBJ2-6
V gene: TRBV25-1
D gene: .